These 20 T cell receptor beta chains were all obtained from the same sample, sequenced in a study of vaccination effects on CD4 cells after COVID-19. Antigen-specific CD4+ T cell clonotypes were called by their expansion after viral peptide-pool culture in ViraFEST. Having been cultured for 10 days, the cells underwent CD4+ T cell isolation. Previously uninfected by SARS-CoV-2, the vaccine recipients also showed negative nucleocapsid antibodies. Only in-frame clones appear in the TCRdb table, and some are missing; sequencing was by immunoSEQ multiplex PCR. The profile shows 62,000 or so clones, under 90% of them singletons. Their antigens remain unidentified. The specimen was CD4+ T cells from PBMCs cultured with SARS-CoV-2 spike peptides, collected before COVID-19 vaccination. These receptor sequences come from a human donor who received a COVID-19 vaccine.

This rearrangement joins TRBV18 to TRBJ1-6, with a tentative D call TRBD1 (6 bases). Germline loops: CDR1 KGHSH, CDR2 LQKENI. V shed 1 base and J shed 10 bases, with 20 bases lying between them. The CDR3 is 17 residues long. The DNA for the CDR3 is TGTGCCAGCTCACCACTCCAGATGGGCAGGGGATTCTCACCCCTCCACTTT. Its protein is CASSPLQMGRGFSPLHF.

This chain uses TRBV5-4 with TRBJ2-1, with TRBD1 identical over 8 bases. The V segment lost 4 bases and the J segment 15 bases; nucleotides outside the gene matches: 12. Germline CDR1 reads SGHNT; CDR2 reads YYREEE (reference sequence). This CDR3 comprises 13 residues. DNA for the CDR3: TGTGCCAGCAGCCATGTCCCGGGACAGGTGCCGTTCTTC. This translates into CASSHVPGQVPFF.

The chain employs TRBV7-2 and TRBJ2-2; 14 bases fit TRBD2. This CDR3 comprises 18 residues. V shed 5 bases, J shed 2 bases, and the junction held 7 bases outside the gene matches. CDR1 is SGHTA and CDR2 is FQGNSA in the germline V gene. The CDR3 here is CASSPQTSGGGNTGELFF. DNA of the CDR3: TGTGCCAGCAGCCCCCAGACTAGCGGGGGGGGAAACACCGGGGAGCTGTTTTTT.

This clone was found once. This chain joins TRBV5-1 and TRBJ2-3; D perhaps matches TRBD1 (5 bases). V was cut by 1 base and J by 5 bases, with 5 bases left in between. Germline V CDR1 and CDR2: SGHRS, YFSETQ. The CDR3 runs to 12 residues. The CDR3 reads CASSLRGDTQYF. The CDR3 DNA reads as TGCGCCAGCAGCTTGAGGGGAGATACGCAGTATTTT.

V gene TRBV29-1 combines with J gene TRBJ1-3, with TRBD1 matching over 7 bases. The CDR3 runs 15 residues. CDR1 is SQVTM, CDR2 ANQGSEA, per germline. V dropped 4 bases and J dropped 0; count of bases not matched to a gene: 6. The CDR3 here is CSVGQGGGSGNTIYF. CDR3 DNA sequence: TGCAGCGTTGGACAGGGAGGGGGCTCTGGAAACACCATATATTTT.

This clone was recorded only once. The genes are TRBV10-3 and TRBJ1-1, with 7 bases that match TRBD1. The length of the CDR3 is 14 residues. The J segment lost 6 bases and the V segment lost 5 bases, leaving 9 bases of the junction unmatched. Germline assignment: CDR1 ENHRY and CDR2 SYGVKD. The DNA for the CDR3 is TGTGCCATCAGTAGACAGGGTCTAGGAGCTGAAGCTTTCTTT. Its protein is CAISRQGLGAEAFF.

The chain links TRBV11-2 to TRBJ2-7, with 11 bases fitting TRBD1. V was clipped by 5 bases and J by 3 bases; unmatched bases: 6. The CDR3 totals 15 residues. Germline V gene lookup returns CDR1 SGHAT and CDR2 FQNNGV. The CDR3: CASSLGTGGFYEQYV. In DNA form, the CDR3 reads TGTGCCAGCAGCCTCGGGACAGGGGGTTTCTACGAGCAGTACGTC.

V and J are TRBV11-2 and TRBJ2-1; D may be TRBD1 or TRBD2 (6 bases each). Trimming removed 5 bases at V and 4 bases at J, with 15 bases between. CDR3 size: 15 residues. Germline V CDR1 and CDR2: SGHAT, FQNNGV. CDR3 loop: CASSTHGGGYNEQFF. CDR3 in DNA: TGTGCCAGCAGCACCCACGGAGGGGGGTACAATGAGCAGTTCTTC. Based on the CDR3 plus reference TRBV11-2 and TRBJ2-1, the full variable domain is EAGVAQSPRYKIIEKRQSVAFWCNPISGHATLYWYQQILGQGPKLLIQFQNNGVVDDSQLPKDRFSAERLKGVDSTLKIQPAKLEDSAVYLCASSTHGGGYNEQFFGPGTRLTVL.

The rearrangement links TRBV10-2 to TRBJ1-2; no clear D. The germline V and J ends were trimmed by 0 bases and 7 bases, with 9 bases remaining between them. This CDR3 comprises 13 residues. Germline loops: CDR1 WSHSY, CDR2 SAAADI. CDR3 sequence: CASSESGFAGYTF. The CDR3, as DNA: TGCGCCAGCAGTGAGTCCGGGTTTGCTGGCTACACCTTC.

V usage is TRBV2 and J usage is TRBJ1-3; no clear D gene. Germline CDR1 SNHLY, CDR2 FYNNEI. The CDR3 runs 13 residues. In nucleotides, the CDR3 is TGTGTCAAAAGATCCTCCTCTGGAAACACCATATATTTT. Translated, it gives CVKRSSSGNTIYF.

This sequence joins TRBV13 and TRBJ1-5, with D unclear. The CDR3 runs to 13 residues. Trimming cost V 3 bases and J 4 bases, with 7 bases left between them. The germline V gene has CDR1 PRHDT and CDR2 FYEKMQ (reference sequence). The CDR3 nucleotides read TGTGCCAGCAGCTTCGCCAAAAATCAGCCCCAGCATTTT. Translation gives CASSFAKNQPQHF.

The chain has TRBV29-1 and TRBJ2-5; D possibly corresponds to TRBD1 (5 bases). V dropped 5 bases and J dropped 2 bases, with 12 bases sitting between them. This CDR3 contains 13 residues. Germline V gives CDR1 SQVTM, CDR2 ANQGSEA. The CDR3 region has the DNA TGCAGCGTTAAGACAGCGCGTCAAGAGACCCAGTACTTC. Its protein product is CSVKTARQETQYF.

In this sample, this clone turned up once. The chain has TRBV13 and TRBJ2-6, with a tentative D call TRBD2 (6 bases). Germline-derived CDR1 and CDR2 are PRHDT and FYEKMQ (reference sequence). The CDR3 totals 16 residues. V was cut by 8 bases and J by 0 bases, with 14 bases left in between. Here the CDR3 DNA reads TGTGCCAGCCAAAAGGGACTCGGCTCTGGGGCCAACGTCCTGACTTTC. This encodes CASQKGLGSGANVLTF.

The gene calls are TRBV11-3 and TRBJ1-5; weak D call: TRBD1 (5 bases). V was pared by 5 bases and J by 6 bases, with 20 bases between. This CDR3 comprises 16 residues. Germline V gene lookup returns CDR1 SGHNT and CDR2 YENEEA. The CDR3 DNA reads as TGTGCCAGCAGCGGGGGGGGAGGCTATCGTTGTCAGCCCCAGCATTTT. Residues: CASSGGGGYRCQPQHF.

J is TRBJ1-2 and V is TRBV6-6; tentatively, D is TRBD1 (6 bases). This CDR3 contains 13 residues. Germline V gene lookup returns CDR1 MNHNY and CDR2 SVGAGI (reference sequence). The germline V and J ends were trimmed by 6 bases and 6 bases, with 14 bases remaining between them. The CDR3 here is CASSLVTGNGYTF. The CDR3 coding sequence is TGTGCCAGCAGCCTAGTCACAGGGAATGGCTACACCTTC.

This chain joins TRBV7-3 and TRBJ2-1; 14 bases match TRBD2. The V and J ends lost 5 bases and 6 bases, in that order; junction bases with no gene match: 6. Per the germline V gene, CDR1 is SGHTA and CDR2 is FQGTGA. The CDR3 is made up of 16 amino acids. The CDR3 DNA is TGTGCCAGCAGCCAACTCGGACTAGCGGGGGGCAATGAGCAGTTCTTC. Its translation is CASSQLGLAGGNEQFF.

In nucleotides, the CDR3 is TGTGCCAGCTCACGGACAGGGCCGAACACTGAAGCTTTCTTT. This translates into CASSRTGPNTEAFF. The rearrangement links TRBV18 to TRBJ1-1; TRBD1 matches at 8 bases. V trimming: 4 bases; J trimming: 1 base; junction bases outside the gene matches: 2. From germline, CDR1 is KGHSH and CDR2 LQKENI. CDR3 length equals 14 residues.

This clone was detected once. The chain links TRBV7-2 to TRBJ2-5; 10 bases line up with TRBD2. The V gene's germline CDR1 is SGHTA and CDR2 FQGNSA. After removal of 1 base from V and 5 bases from J, the junction contained 13 bases not matched to a gene. The CDR3 is 18 residues long. The CDR3 DNA sequence: TGTGCCAGCAGCTTAGTAATTTTCAGCGGGGGGGCCTGGGAGACCCAGTACTTC. Protein sequence: CASSLVIFSGGAWETQYF.

The gene calls are TRBV20-1 and TRBJ1-2, with a weak D call TRBD1 (5 bases). Germline CDR1 is DFQATT and CDR2 is SNEGSKA (reference sequence). This CDR3 contains 11 residues. Deletions cut 5 bases from V and 6 bases from J, with 10 bases between. The CDR3 sequence is CSAHRLNGYTF. The CDR3, as DNA: TGCAGTGCTCACAGGTTGAATGGCTACACCTTC.

This chain joins TRBV5-1 and TRBJ1-1, with TRBD1 matching 10 bases. The trim removed 5 bases at V and 5 bases at J, leaving 6 bases unmatched. Germline assignment: CDR1 SGHRS and CDR2 YFSETQ. The CDR3 has 14 amino acids. Written as DNA, the CDR3 is TGCGCCAGCAGACGGGGACAGGGGAGAACTGAAGCTTTCTTT. Translation: CASRRGQGRTEAFF.